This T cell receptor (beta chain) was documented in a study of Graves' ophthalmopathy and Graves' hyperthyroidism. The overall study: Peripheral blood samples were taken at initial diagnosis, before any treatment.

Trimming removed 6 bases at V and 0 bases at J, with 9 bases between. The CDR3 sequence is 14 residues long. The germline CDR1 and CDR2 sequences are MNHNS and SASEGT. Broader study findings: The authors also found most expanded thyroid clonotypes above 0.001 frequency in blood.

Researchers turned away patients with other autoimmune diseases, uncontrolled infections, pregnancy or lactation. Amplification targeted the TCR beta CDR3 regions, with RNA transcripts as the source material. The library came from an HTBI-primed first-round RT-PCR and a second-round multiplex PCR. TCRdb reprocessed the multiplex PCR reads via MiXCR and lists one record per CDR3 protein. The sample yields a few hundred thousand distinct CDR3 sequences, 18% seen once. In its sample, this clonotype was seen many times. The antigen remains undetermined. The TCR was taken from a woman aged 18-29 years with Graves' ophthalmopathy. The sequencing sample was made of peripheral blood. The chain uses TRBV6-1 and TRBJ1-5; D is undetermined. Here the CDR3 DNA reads TGTGCCAGCAGAGAAATGAATAGCAATCAGCCCCAGCATTTT. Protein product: CASREMNSNQPQHF.